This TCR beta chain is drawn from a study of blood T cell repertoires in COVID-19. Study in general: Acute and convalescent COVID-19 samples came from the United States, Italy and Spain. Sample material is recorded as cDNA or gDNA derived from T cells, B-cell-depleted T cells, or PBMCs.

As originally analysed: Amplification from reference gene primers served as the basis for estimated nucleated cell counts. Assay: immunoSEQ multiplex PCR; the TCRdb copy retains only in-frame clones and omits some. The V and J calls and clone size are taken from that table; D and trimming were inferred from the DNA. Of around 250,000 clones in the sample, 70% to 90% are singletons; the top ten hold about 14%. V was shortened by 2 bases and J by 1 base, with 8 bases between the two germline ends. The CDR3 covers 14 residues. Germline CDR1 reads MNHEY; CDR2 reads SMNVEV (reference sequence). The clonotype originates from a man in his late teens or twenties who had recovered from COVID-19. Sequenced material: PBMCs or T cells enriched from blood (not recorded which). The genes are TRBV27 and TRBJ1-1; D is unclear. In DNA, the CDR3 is TGTGCCAGCAGTTTAGTGGCTTGGAACACTGAAGCTTTCTTT. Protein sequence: CASSLVAWNTEAFF.